This T cell receptor (beta chain) was obtained from a study of blood T cell repertoires in COVID-19. From germline, CDR1 is LNHDA and CDR2 SQIVND (reference sequence). V dropped 6 bases and J dropped 6; count of bases not matched to a gene: 3. This CDR3 has 13 residues. Sequencing was performed with immunoSEQ multiplex PCR; in TCRdb, only in-frame clones are kept and a portion is missing. The table records fewer than 700,000 clones, 85% to 90% of them present only once. This clone was seen a handful of times. The chain recombines TRBV19 with TRBJ2-2; TRBD1 agrees at 8 bases. This clonotype was obtained from a woman aged 50 to 60 with COVID-19, enrolled during active disease. Sequencing was performed on peripheral blood. CDR3 DNA sequence: TGTGCCAGTAGGCCACAGGGGGCCGGGGAGCTGTTTTTT. Translating it yields CASRPQGAGELFF.